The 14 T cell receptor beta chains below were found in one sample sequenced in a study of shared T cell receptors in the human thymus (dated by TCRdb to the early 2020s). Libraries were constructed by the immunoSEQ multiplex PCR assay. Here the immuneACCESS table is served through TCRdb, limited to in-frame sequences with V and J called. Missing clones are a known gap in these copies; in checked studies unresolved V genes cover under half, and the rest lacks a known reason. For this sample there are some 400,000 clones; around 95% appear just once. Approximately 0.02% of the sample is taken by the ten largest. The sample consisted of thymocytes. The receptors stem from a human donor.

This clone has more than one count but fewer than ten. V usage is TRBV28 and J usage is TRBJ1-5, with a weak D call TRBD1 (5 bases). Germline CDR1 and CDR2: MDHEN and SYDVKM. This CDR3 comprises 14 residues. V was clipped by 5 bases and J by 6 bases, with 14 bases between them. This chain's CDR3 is CASSIQGRGQPQHF. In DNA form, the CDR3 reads TGTGCCAGCAGTATTCAGGGAAGGGGTCAGCCCCAGCATTTT.

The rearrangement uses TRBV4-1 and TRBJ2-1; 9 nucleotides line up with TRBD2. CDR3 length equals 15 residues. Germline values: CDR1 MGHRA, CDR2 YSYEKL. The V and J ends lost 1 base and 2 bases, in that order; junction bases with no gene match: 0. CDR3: CASSQGLAAYNEQFF. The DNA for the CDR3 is TGCGCCAGCAGCCAAGGACTAGCGGCCTACAATGAGCAGTTCTTC.

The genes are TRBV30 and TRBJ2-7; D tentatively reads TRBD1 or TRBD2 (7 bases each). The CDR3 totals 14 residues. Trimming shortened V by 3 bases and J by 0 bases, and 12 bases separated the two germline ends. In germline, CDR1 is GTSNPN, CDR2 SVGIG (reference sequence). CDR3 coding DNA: TGTGCCTGGAGGGGAGGGGGCAGCTCCTACGAGCAGTACTTC. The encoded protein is CAWRGGGSSYEQYF.

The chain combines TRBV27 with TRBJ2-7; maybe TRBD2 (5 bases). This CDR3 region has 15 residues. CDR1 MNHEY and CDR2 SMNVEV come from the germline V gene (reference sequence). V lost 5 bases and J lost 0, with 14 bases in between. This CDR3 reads CASSPDSLSSYEQYF. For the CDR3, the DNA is TGTGCCAGCAGTCCGGACTCCCTAAGCTCCTACGAGCAGTACTTC.

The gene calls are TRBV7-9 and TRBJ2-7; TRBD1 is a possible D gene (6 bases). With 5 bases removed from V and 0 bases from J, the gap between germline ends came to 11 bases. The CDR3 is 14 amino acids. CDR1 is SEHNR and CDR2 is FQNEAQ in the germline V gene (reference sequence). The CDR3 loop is CASSHRDTSYEQYF. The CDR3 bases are TGTGCCAGCAGCCACCGGGACACCTCCTACGAGCAGTACTTC.

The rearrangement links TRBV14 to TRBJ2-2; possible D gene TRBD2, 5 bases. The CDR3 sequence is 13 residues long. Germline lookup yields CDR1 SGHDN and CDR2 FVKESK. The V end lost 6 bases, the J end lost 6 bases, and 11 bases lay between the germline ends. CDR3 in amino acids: CASRVSGAGELFF. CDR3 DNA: TGTGCCAGCAGGGTCTCCGGGGCCGGGGAGCTGTTTTTT.

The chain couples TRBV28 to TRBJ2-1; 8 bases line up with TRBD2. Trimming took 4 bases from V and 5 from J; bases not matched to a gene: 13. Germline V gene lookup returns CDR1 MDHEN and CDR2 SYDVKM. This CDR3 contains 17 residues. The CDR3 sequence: CASSSPVGSGANNEQFF. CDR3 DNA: TGTGCCAGCAGTTCCCCCGTGGGTAGCGGGGCTAACAATGAGCAGTTCTTC.

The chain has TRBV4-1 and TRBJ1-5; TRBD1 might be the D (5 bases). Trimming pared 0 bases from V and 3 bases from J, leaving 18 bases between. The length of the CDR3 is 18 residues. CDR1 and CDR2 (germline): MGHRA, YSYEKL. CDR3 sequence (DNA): TGCGCCAGCAGCCAAGATTCGCCAGGGATAATTTACAATCAGCCCCAGCATTTT. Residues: CASSQDSPGIIYNQPQHF.

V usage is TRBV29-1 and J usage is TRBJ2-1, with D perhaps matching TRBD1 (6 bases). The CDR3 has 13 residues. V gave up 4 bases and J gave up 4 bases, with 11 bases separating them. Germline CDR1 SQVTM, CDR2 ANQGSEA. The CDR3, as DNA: TGCAGCGTTGTAACAGGGCTTTACAATGAGCAGTTCTTC. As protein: CSVVTGLYNEQFF.

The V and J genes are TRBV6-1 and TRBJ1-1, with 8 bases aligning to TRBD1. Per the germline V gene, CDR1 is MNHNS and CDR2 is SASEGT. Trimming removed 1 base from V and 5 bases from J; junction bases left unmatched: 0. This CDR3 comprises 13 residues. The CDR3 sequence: CASSEGTGTEAFF. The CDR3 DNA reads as TGTGCCAGCAGTGAAGGGACAGGGACTGAAGCTTTCTTT.

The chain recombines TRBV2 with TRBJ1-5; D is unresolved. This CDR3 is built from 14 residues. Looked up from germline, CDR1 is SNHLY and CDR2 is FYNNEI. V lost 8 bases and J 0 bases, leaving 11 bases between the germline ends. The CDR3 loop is CASHSEYSNQPQHF. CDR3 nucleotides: TGTGCCAGCCACAGCGAGTATAGCAATCAGCCCCAGCATTTT.

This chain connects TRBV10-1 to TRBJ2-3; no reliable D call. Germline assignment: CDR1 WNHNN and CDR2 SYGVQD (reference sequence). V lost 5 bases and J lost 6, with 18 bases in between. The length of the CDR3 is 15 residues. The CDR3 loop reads CASSNFTNLRDTQYF. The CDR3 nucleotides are TGCGCCAGCAGTAATTTTACTAACCTTAGGGATACGCAGTATTTT.

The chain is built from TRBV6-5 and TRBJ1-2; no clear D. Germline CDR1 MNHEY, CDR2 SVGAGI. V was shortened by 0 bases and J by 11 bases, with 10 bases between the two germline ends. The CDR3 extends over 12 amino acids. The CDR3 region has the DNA TGTGCCAGCAGTTACTCGTACGGACTATACACCTTC. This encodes CASSYSYGLYTF.

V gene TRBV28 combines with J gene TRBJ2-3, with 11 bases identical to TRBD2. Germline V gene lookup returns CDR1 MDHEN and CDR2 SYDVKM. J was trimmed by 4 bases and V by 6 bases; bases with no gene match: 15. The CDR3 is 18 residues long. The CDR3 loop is CASSPTSGEFGEADTQYF. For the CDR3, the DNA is TGTGCCAGCAGCCCGACTAGCGGGGAGTTTGGAGAAGCAGATACGCAGTATTTT. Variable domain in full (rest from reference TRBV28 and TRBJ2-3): DVKVTQSSRYLVKRTGEKVFLECVQDMDHENMFWYRQDPGLGLRLIYFSYDVKMKEKGDIPEGYSVSREKKERFSLILESASTNQTSMYLCASSPTSGEFGEADTQYFGPGTRLTVL.